This T cell receptor (beta chain) originates from a study of T-cell reconstitution after alpha-beta-depleted transplantation in children. This clonotype has only a few counts. The CDR3 sequence is 14 residues long. The J segment lost 6 bases and the V segment lost 3 bases, leaving 3 bases of the junction unmatched. CDR1 and CDR2 from the germline V gene are SGHAT and FQNNGV. A TCRbeta library incorporating unique molecular identifiers was prepared. TCRdb re-called the PCR reads with MiXCR, one entry per CDR3 protein. Of hundreds of thousands of distinct CDR3 sequences in the sample, about 14% are singletons; the top ten hold around 4.1%.

Sequencing used PBMCs, obtained from the stem cell graft. The receptor was derived from a human donor who donated a stem cell graft to a child with Fanconi anemia. The chain recombines TRBV11-2 with TRBJ1-2; 11 bases map to TRBD1. The CDR3 is CASSFGGQGDGYTF. CDR3 DNA: TGTGCCAGCAGCTTCGGGGGACAGGGGGATGGCTACACCTTC.